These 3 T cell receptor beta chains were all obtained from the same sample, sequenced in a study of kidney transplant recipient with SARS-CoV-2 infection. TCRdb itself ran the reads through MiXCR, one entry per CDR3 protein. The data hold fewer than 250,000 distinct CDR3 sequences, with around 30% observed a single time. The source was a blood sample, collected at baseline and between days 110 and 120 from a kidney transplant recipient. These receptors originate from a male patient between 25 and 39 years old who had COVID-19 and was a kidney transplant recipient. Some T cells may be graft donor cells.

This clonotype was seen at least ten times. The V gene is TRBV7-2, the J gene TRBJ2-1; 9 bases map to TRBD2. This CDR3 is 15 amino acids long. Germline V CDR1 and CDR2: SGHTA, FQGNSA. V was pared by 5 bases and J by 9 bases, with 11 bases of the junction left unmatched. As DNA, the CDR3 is TGTGCCAGCAGCCAGAGGGCGGGAGGGGGGCGTGAGCAGTTCTTC. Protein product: CASSQRAGGGREQFF. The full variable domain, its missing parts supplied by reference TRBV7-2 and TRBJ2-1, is GAGVSQSPSNKVTEKGKDVELRCDPISGHTALYWYRQSLGQGLEFLIYFQGNSAPDKSGLPSDRFSAERTGGSVSTLTIQRTQQEDSAVYLCASSQRAGGGREQFFGPGTRLTVL.

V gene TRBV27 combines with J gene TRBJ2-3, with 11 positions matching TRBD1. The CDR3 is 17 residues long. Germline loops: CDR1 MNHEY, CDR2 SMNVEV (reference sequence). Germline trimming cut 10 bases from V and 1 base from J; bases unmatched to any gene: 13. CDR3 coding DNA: TGTGCCAACAGGGTATCTCCGGGACAGGGGGGCACAGATACGCAGTATTTT. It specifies CANRVSPGQGGTDTQYF.

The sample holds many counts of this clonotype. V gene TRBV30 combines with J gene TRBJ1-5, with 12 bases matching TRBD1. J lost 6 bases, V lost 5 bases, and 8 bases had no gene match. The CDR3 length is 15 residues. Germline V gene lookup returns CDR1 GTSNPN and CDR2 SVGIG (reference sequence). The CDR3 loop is CAWAAGTGGFQPQHF. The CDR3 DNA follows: TGTGCCTGGGCGGCCGGGACAGGGGGCTTTCAGCCCCAGCATTTT. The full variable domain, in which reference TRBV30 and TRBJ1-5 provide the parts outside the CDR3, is SQTIHQWPATLVQPVGSPLSLECTVEGTSNPNLYWYRQAAGRGLQLLFYSVGIGQISSEVPQNLSASRPQDRQFILSSKKLLLSDSGFYLCAWAAGTGGFQPQHFGDGTRLSIL.